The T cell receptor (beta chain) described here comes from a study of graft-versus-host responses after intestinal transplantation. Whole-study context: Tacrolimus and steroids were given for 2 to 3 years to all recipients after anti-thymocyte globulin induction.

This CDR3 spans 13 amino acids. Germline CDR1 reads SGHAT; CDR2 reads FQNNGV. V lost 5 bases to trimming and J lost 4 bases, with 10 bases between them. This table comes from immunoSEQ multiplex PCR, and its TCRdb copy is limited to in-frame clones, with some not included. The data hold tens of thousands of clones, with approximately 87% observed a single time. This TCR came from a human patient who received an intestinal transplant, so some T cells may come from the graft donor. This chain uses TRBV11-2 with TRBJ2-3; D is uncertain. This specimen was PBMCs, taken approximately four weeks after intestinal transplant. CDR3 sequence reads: CASSPGLPDTQYF. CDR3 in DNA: TGTGCCAGCAGCCCAGGCCTCCCAGATACGCAGTATTTT.